A selection of T cell receptor beta chains follows, all from one sample in a study of beta chain features in type 1 diabetes. The table came from immunoSEQ multiplex PCR; TCRdb's copy has only in-frame clones and leaves some out. The sample has a few hundred thousand clones; more than 15% are singletons. The source material was naive CD4+ T cells from blood. These receptors came from a man in his thirties or forties with type 1 diabetes. Both conserved end residues are part of each CDR3. D genes are given only for firm matches. The size field is filled for only some rows; it gives once, few, many or a size class.

D	V	J	size	DNA	CDR3
.	TRBV29-1	TRBJ2-1	.	TGCAGCGTTGCTCCTCTAGGGGAGCAGTTCTTC	CSVAPLGEQFF
TRBD1	TRBV29-1	TRBJ2-5	.	TGCAGCGTTGTGACAGGGGGCGCAGGATTCGGGGAGACCCAGTACTTC	CSVVTGGAGFGETQYF
.	TRBV7-9	TRBJ1-5	few	TGTGCCAGCAGCCCACAGGGTGGCAATCAGCCCCAGCATTTT	CASSPQGGNQPQHF
.	TRBV4-3	TRBJ2-2	.	TGCGCCAGCAGCCTATTAAGCGTTCACGGGGAGCTGTTTTTT	CASSLLSVHGELFF
TRBD1	TRBV10-3	TRBJ2-7	.	TGTGCCATCAGGGACAGGGGGTCCTACGAGCAGTACTTC	CAIRDRGSYEQYF
TRBD2	TRBV9	TRBJ2-1	.	TGTGCCAGCAAGGGAACTAGCGGGAACAATGAGCAGTTCTTC	CASKGTSGNNEQFF
.	TRBV13	TRBJ2-1	few	TGTGCCAGCAGCTTAGGCCGGGAATCTGGTGAGCAGTTCTTC	CASSLGRESGEQFF
TRBD1	TRBV14	TRBJ2-5	few	TGTGCCAGCAGCCGAGGCTACGGGACAGATCTGACACAAGAGACCCAGTACTTC	CASSRGYGTDLTQETQYF
.	TRBV9	TRBJ2-3	.	TGTGCCAGCAGCGTAGGGGGGGCAGATACGCAGTATTTT	CASSVGGADTQYF
.	TRBV30	TRBJ2-1	.	TGTGCCTGGAAGGGAGGCGGGAATGAGCAGTTCTTC	CAWKGGGNEQFF
TRBD2	TRBV30	TRBJ2-7	few	TGTGCCTGGAGTCTCCGATTAGCGGGTGGCTACGAGCAGTACTTC	CAWSLRLAGGYEQYF
TRBD1	TRBV10-3	TRBJ2-7	.	TGTGCCATCAGTGAGCCGAGTCCAACGACAGGGTACGAGCAGTACTTC	CAISEPSPTTGYEQYF
TRBD1	TRBV6-6	TRBJ1-1	.	TGTGCCAGCAGTACCGACTCGACAGGGGCGAACACTGAAGCTTTCTTT	CASSTDSTGANTEAFF
TRBD1	TRBV29-1	TRBJ2-5	few	TGCAGCGTTGAACTAGGCAGGGGGTCGGGAGAGACCCAGTACTTC	CSVELGRGSGETQYF
.	TRBV7-2	TRBJ2-7	few	TGTGCCAGCAGCTTCCATACAGGGATGTACGAGCAGTACTTC	CASSFHTGMYEQYF
.	TRBV7-9	TRBJ2-3	few	TGTGCCAGCAGCTCCCTTAAAGATAGCACAGATACGCAGTATTTT	CASSSLKDSTDTQYF
.	TRBV29-1	TRBJ2-1	.	TGCAGCGTTTCGGCATTTGCGAATGAGCAGTTCTTC	CSVSAFANEQFF
TRBD2	TRBV5-1	TRBJ2-1	few	TGCGCCAGCAGCCTGGACCCCCCAGCGGGAGGATCAAATGAGCAGTTCTTC	CASSLDPPAGGSNEQFF
TRBD1	TRBV7-9	TRBJ2-7	once	TGTGCCAGCAGCTTAGGGACAGGGCTCTACGAGCAGTACTTC	CASSLGTGLYEQYF
.	TRBV30	TRBJ1-2	few	TGTGCCTGGAGTGTTCAGGGCCTCTATGGCTACACCTTC	CAWSVQGLYGYTF
TRBD2	TRBV29-1	TRBJ2-5	few	TGCAGCGTGGCCCCGGGACTAGCAGGGACCCAGTACTTC	CSVAPGLAGTQYF
TRBD1	TRBV29-1	TRBJ2-5	few	TGCAGCATTTCAGGGGGTAACCAAGAGACCCAGTACTTC	CSISGGNQETQYF
.	TRBV19	TRBJ2-1	.	TGTGCCAGTAGTGAGGGCCGCTCCTACAATGAGCAGTTCTTC	CASSEGRSYNEQFF
TRBD2	TRBV4-3	TRBJ2-3	.	TGCGCCAGCAGCCGGGAAGCGGGAGGTAGCGCAGATACGCAGTATTTT	CASSREAGGSADTQYF
TRBD2	TRBV28	TRBJ2-7	.	TGTGCCAGCAGTCAGCCGGGACTAGGTGGCGAGCAGTACTTC	CASSQPGLGGEQYF
.	TRBV29-1	TRBJ2-3	.	TGCAGCGTTGAAGCCCTAGGTCTTAGCACAGATACGCAGTATTTT	CSVEALGLSTDTQYF
.	TRBV6-6	TRBJ2-5	.	TGTGCCAGCAGTAACCAAGAGACCCAGTACTTC	CASSNQETQYF